The clone carrying this TCR beta chain was detected a few times. The sample is drawn from a study of glioma-infiltrating T cells after dendritic cell vaccination. Time point defined: after dendritic cell vaccination, including at tumor progression/relapse. Blood PBMC samples: pre-vaccination, two weeks post third vaccination, and at tumor progression. Germline V lookup: CDR1 LNHDA, CDR2 SQIVND (reference sequence). The CDR3 extends over 15 amino acids. Trimming left V 6 bases short and J 3 bases short, with 14 bases between. Profiling relied on immunoSEQ multiplex PCR, and the TCRdb table lists in-frame clones only, not all of them. The top ten clones hold roughly 5.5% of a sample with approximately 92,000 clones, approximately 80% of them seen once.

The sequences come from blood, collected after dendritic cell vaccination. This TCR came from a human donor with glioblastoma. The chain employs TRBV19 and TRBJ2-2, with D perhaps matching TRBD1 (5 bases). The CDR3 DNA follows: TGTGCCAGTAGGCCCGTCACAGGCGACACCGGGGAGCTGTTTTTT. Its translation is CASRPVTGDTGELFF. Together with reference TRBV19 and TRBJ2-2, the CDR3 gives the full variable domain: DGGITQSPKYLFRKEGQNVTLSCEQNLNHDAMYWYRQDPGQGLRLIYYSQIVNDFQKGDIAEGYSVSREKKESFPLTVTSAQKNPTAFYLCASRPVTGDTGELFFGEGSRLTVL.